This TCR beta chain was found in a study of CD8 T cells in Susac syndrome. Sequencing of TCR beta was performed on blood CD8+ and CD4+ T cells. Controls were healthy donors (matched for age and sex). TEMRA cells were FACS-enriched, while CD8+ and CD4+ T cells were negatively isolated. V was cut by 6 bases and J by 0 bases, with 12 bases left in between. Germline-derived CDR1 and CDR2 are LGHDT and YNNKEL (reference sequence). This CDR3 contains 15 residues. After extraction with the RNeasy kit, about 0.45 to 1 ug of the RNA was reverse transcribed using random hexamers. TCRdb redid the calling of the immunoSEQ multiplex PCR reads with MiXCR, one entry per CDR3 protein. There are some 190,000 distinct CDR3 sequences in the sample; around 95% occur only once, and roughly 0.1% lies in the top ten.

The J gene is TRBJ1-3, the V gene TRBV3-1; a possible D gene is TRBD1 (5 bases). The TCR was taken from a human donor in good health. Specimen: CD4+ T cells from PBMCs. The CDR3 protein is CASSATVDSGNTIYF. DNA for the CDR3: TGTGCCAGCAGTGCGACAGTGGACTCTGGAAACACCATATATTTT.